These 20 T cell receptor beta chains share one sample of origin, sequenced in a study of PD-1 blockade in classical Hodgkin lymphoma. Profiling relied on immunoSEQ multiplex PCR, and the TCRdb table lists in-frame clones only, not all of them. The sample has 95,000 to 120,000 clones, about nine tenths seen once. With no exception, relapse followed autologous stem cell transplantation in all patients, and brentuximab vedotin exposure varied. The sample was peripheral blood mononuclear cells (PBMCs), taken before the second cycle of nivolumab. Source of these receptors: a human donor with classical Hodgkin lymphoma.

The chain couples TRBV6-1 to TRBJ2-4, with a possible D match to TRBD2 (5 bases). V lost 0 bases to trimming and J lost 1 base, with 19 bases between them. Germline CDR1 reads MNHNS; CDR2 reads SASEGT. CDR3 length: 19 residues. Here the CDR3 reads CASSEARRTRWEAKNIQYF. The CDR3 bases are TGTGCCAGCAGTGAAGCCCGAAGAACCAGGTGGGAGGCCAAAAACATTCAGTACTTC.

The chain couples TRBV27 to TRBJ1-2; no reliable D call. The germline V gene has CDR1 MNHEY and CDR2 SMNVEV (reference sequence). The CDR3 totals 12 residues. V lost 10 bases and J 7 bases, leaving 16 bases between the germline ends. The CDR3 sequence: CATISPGSGYTF. The CDR3, as DNA: TGTGCCACCATCAGTCCGGGGAGTGGCTACACCTTC.

V is TRBV30 and J is TRBJ1-1; no definite D call. V was pared by 3 bases and J by 8 bases, with 16 bases between. Looked up from germline, CDR1 is GTSNPN and CDR2 is SVGIG (reference sequence). The CDR3 totals 13 residues. CDR3 amino acids: CAWRDNREIEAFF. The CDR3 coding sequence is TGTGCCTGGAGAGATAACCGGGAAATCGAAGCTTTCTTT.

The rearrangement links TRBV4-2 to TRBJ2-7; perhaps TRBD2 as D (6 bases). Trimming took 0 bases from V and 2 from J, leaving 11 bases between them. This CDR3 has 15 residues. Germline CDR1 and CDR2: LGHNA and YNFKEQ. The CDR3 DNA sequence: TGTGCCAGCAGCCAAGATGGCGGGGCCCCCTACGAGCAGTACTTC. Its protein is CASSQDGGAPYEQYF.

The genes are TRBV30 and TRBJ1-2; no firm D call. The CDR3 sequence is 13 residues long. Germline V gene data show CDR1 as GTSNPN and CDR2 as SVGIG (reference sequence). The germline V and J ends were trimmed by 0 bases and 5 bases, with 10 bases remaining between them. The CDR3 coding sequence is TGTGCCTGGAGTGTGATCCTCGGGTATGGCTACACCTTC. Residues: CAWSVILGYGYTF.

This chain uses TRBV6-4 with TRBJ2-7, with D perhaps TRBD1 or TRBD2 (5 bases each). Germline values: CDR1 MRHNA, CDR2 SNTAGT. The V and J ends lost 5 bases and 6 bases respectively, with 14 bases between them. CDR3 length: 13 residues. In DNA, the CDR3 is TGTGCCAGCAGTCGGGGCTACCTGGGCGAGCAGTACTTC. Translation: CASSRGYLGEQYF.

The CDR3 region is CASSESGSLSDTQYF. CDR3 bases: TGTGCCAGCAGCGAGAGCGGGAGTCTCTCAGATACGCAGTATTTT. This chain uses TRBV7-9 with TRBJ2-3, with TRBD2 matching 8 bases. The CDR3 contains 15 residues. The V gene end was trimmed by 5 bases and the J gene end by 4 bases; junction bases not matched to a gene: 8. The germline V gene encodes CDR1 SEHNR and CDR2 FQNEAQ (reference sequence).

V is TRBV29-1 and J is TRBJ2-7; D perhaps matches TRBD2 (6 bases). The CDR3 is 10 residues long. V gave up 4 bases and J gave up 6 bases, with 7 bases separating them. The germline gives CDR1 SQVTM, CDR2 ANQGSEA. In DNA form, the CDR3 reads TGCAGCGTTGCGGAGGGCGAGCAGTACTTC. It specifies CSVAEGEQYF.

The CDR3 region has the DNA TGCGCCAGCAGCCAAGCGGTCCCTAGGATGACTGAAGCTTTCTTT. It translates to CASSQAVPRMTEAFF. The J gene is TRBJ1-1, the V gene TRBV4-1, with unresolved D. Germline assignment: CDR1 MGHRA and CDR2 YSYEKL. The CDR3 runs to 15 residues. Trimming shortened V by 1 base and J by 5 bases, and 14 bases separated the two germline ends.

Only one count was recorded for this clone. The chain joins TRBV7-7 to TRBJ2-5, with D tentatively TRBD1 (6 bases). The V end was cut by 2 bases, the J end by 3 bases, with 7 bases between. Germline CDR1 reads SSHAT; CDR2 reads FNYEAQ (reference sequence). The CDR3 is 13 amino acids. This CDR3 reads CASSLKGEETQYF. In nucleotides, the CDR3 is TGTGCCAGCAGCTTAAAGGGGGAAGAGACCCAGTACTTC. Using reference TRBV7-7 and TRBJ2-5 for the parts outside the CDR3, the full variable domain is GAGVSQSPRYKVTKRGQDVTLRCDPISSHATLYWYQQALGQGPEFLTYFNYEAQPDKSGLPSDRFSAERPEGSISTLTIQRTEQRDSAMYRCASSLKGEETQYFGPGTRLLVL.

This clone was detected only a few times. The rearrangement links TRBV7-9 to TRBJ1-1; D is ambiguous. Germline loops: CDR1 SEHNR, CDR2 FQNEAQ (reference sequence). The CDR3 extends over 15 amino acids. V shed 8 bases and J shed 4 bases, with 20 bases lying between them. CDR3 loop: CASGPDGHAGTEAFF. The DNA of the CDR3 is TGTGCCAGCGGCCCGGATGGGCATGCCGGCACTGAAGCTTTCTTT.

The chain employs TRBV19 and TRBJ1-5; the D is unclear. Germline V gene lookup returns CDR1 LNHDA and CDR2 SQIVND (reference sequence). Between the trimmed V and J ends, which lost 7 bases and 4 bases, there was a span of 23 bases. The CDR3 runs to 17 residues. CDR3 bases: TGTGCCAGTACCCCCGCCGGGTCTTCGATATGGAATCAGCCCCAGCATTTT. This sequence encodes CASTPAGSSIWNQPQHF.

The rearrangement joins TRBV5-1 to TRBJ2-3; 8 bases map to TRBD1. Germline V gene lookup returns CDR1 SGHRS and CDR2 YFSETQ. The ends lost 4 bases at V and 1 base at J; junction bases unmatched: 8. The CDR3 length is 16 residues. The DNA of the CDR3 is TGCGCCAGCAGCCGGGCCCCGGGACAGGGCACAGATACGCAGTATTTT. It specifies CASSRAPGQGTDTQYF.

This clone has a single count. V and J are TRBV11-2 and TRBJ2-1; TRBD2 matches 9 bases. The CDR3 loop spans 15 amino acids. With V trimmed by 2 bases and J by 7 bases, 6 bases remained unmatched. The germline V gene encodes CDR1 SGHAT and CDR2 FQNNGV. Written as DNA, the CDR3 is TGTGCCAGCAGCTTACTGGCGGGAGGGGAGAATGAGCAGTTCTTC. Amino acid sequence: CASSLLAGGENEQFF.

The V call is TRBV5-1, the J call TRBJ2-3, with 7 bases matching TRBD1. The CDR3 is made up of 18 amino acids. With V trimmed by 0 bases and J by 2 bases, 12 bases remained unmatched. CDR1 and CDR2 (germline): SGHRS, YFSETQ. This CDR3 reads CASSLVSATGSITDTQYF. In DNA form, the CDR3 reads TGCGCCAGCAGCTTGGTGTCTGCGACAGGGAGTATCACAGATACGCAGTATTTT.

The V and J genes are TRBV6-5 and TRBJ2-1; D gene uncertain. The germline CDR1 and CDR2 sequences are MNHEY and SVGAGI. The V end lost 6 bases, the J end lost 0 bases, and 12 bases lay between the germline ends. The CDR3 has 15 residues. CDR3 DNA sequence: TGTGCCAGCAGACCGACGGCGAGCTCCTACAATGAGCAGTTCTTC. This encodes CASRPTASSYNEQFF.

The chain couples TRBV4-1 to TRBJ2-1; TRBD2 matches 10 bases. This CDR3 is built from 16 residues. The germline CDR1 and CDR2 sequences are MGHRA and YSYEKL. The V segment lost 3 bases and the J segment 4 bases; nucleotides outside the gene matches: 6. CDR3 bases: TGCGCCAGCAGCCAGGACCTAGCGGGAGCTTACAATGAGCAGTTCTTC. Residues: CASSQDLAGAYNEQFF.

By sample fraction, this clone is large. The chain has TRBV27 and TRBJ2-7; the D is unclear. The CDR3 sequence is 12 residues long. CDR1 and CDR2 from the germline V gene are MNHEY and SMNVEV (reference sequence). V was shortened by 1 base and J by 6 bases, with 7 bases between the two germline ends. The CDR3 DNA reads TGTGCCAGCAGTTTATTATGGGGCGAGCAGTACTTC. This gives the protein CASSLLWGEQYF.

The V call is TRBV11-2, the J call TRBJ1-1; D is undetermined. V was pared by 3 bases and J by 2 bases, with 10 bases between. The CDR3 totals 14 residues. Per the germline V gene, CDR1 is SGHAT and CDR2 is FQNNGV. The CDR3 loop is CASSFGSDNTEAFF. The CDR3 bases are TGTGCCAGCAGCTTTGGTTCAGACAACACTGAAGCTTTCTTT.

The chain has TRBV7-9 and TRBJ2-7; 8 bases fit TRBD1. The V and J ends lost 5 bases and 5 bases, in that order; junction bases with no gene match: 8. Germline V gene lookup returns CDR1 SEHNR and CDR2 FQNEAQ (reference sequence). The CDR3 has 14 amino acids. The CDR3 nucleotides are TGTGCCAGCAGCGCCACGACAGGGGTCCACGAGCAGTACTTC. Protein product: CASSATTGVHEQYF.